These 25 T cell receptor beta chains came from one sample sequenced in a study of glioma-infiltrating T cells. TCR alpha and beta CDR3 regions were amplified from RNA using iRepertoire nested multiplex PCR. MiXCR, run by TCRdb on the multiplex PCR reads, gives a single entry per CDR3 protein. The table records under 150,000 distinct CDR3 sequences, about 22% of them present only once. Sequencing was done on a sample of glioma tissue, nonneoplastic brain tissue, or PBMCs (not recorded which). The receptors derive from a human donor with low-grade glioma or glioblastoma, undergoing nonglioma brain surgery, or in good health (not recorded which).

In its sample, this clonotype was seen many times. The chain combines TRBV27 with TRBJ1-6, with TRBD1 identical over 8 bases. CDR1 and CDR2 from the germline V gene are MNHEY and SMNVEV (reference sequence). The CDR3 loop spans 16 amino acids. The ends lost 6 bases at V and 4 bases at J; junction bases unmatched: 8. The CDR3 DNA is TGTGCCAGCAGGAGGACAGGGAATAATTATAATTCACCCCTCCACTTT. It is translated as CASRRTGNNYNSPLHF.

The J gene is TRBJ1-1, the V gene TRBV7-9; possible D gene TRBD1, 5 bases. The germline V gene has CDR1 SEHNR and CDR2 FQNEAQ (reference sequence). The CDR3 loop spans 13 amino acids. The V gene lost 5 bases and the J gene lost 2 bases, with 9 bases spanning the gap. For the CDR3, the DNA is TGTGCCAGCAGCCACACAGGAAACACTGAAGCTTTCTTT. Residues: CASSHTGNTEAFF.

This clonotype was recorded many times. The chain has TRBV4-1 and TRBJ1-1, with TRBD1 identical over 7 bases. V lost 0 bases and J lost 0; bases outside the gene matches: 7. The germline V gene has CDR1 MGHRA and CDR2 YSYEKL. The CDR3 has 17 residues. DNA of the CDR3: TGCGCCAGCAGCCAAGATCGGGACAGCAGCATGAACACTGAAGCTTTCTTT. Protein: CASSQDRDSSMNTEAFF.

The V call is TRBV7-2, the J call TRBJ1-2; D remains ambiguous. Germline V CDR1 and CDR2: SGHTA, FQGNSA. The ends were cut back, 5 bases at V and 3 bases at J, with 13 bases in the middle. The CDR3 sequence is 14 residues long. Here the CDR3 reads CASSPRTGYYGYTF. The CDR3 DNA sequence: TGTGCCAGCAGCCCCCGGACGGGTTACTATGGCTACACCTTC.

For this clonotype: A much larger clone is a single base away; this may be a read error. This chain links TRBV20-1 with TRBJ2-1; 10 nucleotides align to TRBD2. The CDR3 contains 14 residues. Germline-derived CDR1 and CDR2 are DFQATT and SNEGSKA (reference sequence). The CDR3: CSASRRLAGNEQLF. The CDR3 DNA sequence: TGCAGTGCTAGTCGCAGACTAGCGGGCAATGAGCAGCTCTTC.

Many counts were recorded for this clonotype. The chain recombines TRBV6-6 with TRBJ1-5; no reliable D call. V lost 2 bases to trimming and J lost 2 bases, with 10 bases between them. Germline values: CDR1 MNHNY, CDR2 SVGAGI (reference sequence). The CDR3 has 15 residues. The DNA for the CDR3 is TGTGCCAGCAGTTACAGGTGGGATGGCAATCAGCCCCAGCATTTT. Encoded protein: CASSYRWDGNQPQHF.

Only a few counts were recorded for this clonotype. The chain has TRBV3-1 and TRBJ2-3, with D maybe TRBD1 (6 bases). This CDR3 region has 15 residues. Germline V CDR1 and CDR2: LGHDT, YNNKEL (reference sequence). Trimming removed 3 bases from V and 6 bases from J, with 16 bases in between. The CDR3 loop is CASSHGPSQGDTQYF. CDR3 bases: TGTGCCAGCAGCCACGGGCCTTCCCAGGGGGATACGCAGTATTTT.

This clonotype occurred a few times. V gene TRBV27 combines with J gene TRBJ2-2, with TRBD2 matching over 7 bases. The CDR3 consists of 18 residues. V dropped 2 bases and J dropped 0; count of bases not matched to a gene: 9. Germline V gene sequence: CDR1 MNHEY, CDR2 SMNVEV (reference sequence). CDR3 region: CASSLEEAGFANTGELFF. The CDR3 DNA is TGTGCCAGCAGTTTAGAGGAAGCGGGGTTCGCGAACACCGGGGAGCTGTTTTTT.

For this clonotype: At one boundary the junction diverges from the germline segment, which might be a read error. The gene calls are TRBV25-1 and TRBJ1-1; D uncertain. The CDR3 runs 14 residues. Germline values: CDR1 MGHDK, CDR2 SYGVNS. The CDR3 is CASSRTSAGTEASF. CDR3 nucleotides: TGTGCCAGCAGTCGGACTTCGGCGGGCACTGAAGCTTCCTTT. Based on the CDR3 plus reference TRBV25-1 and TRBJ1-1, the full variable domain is EADIYQTPRYLVIGTGKKITLECSQTMGHDKMYWYQQDPGMELHLIHYSYGVNSTEKGDLSSESTVSRIRTEHFPLTLESARPSHTSQYLCASSRTSAGTEASFGQGTRLTVV.

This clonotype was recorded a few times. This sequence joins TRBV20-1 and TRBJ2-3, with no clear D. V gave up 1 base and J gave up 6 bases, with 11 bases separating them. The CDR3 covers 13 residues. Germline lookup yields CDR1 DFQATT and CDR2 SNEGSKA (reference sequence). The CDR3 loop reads CSARVGKVDTQYF. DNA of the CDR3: TGCAGTGCTAGAGTAGGGAAGGTGGATACGCAGTATTTT.

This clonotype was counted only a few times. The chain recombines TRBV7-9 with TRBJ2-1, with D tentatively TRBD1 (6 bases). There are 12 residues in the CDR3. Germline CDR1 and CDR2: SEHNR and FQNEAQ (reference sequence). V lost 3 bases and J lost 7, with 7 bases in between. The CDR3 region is CASSFQGNEQFF. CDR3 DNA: TGTGCCAGCAGCTTCCAGGGGAATGAGCAGTTCTTC.

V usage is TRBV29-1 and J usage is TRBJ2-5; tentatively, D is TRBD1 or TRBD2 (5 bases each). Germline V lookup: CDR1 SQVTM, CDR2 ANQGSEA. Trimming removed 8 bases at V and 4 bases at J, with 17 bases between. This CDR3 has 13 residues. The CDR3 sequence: CSTGWGYGETQYF. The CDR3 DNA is TGCAGCACGGGTTGGGGGTATGGAGAGACCCAGTACTTC.

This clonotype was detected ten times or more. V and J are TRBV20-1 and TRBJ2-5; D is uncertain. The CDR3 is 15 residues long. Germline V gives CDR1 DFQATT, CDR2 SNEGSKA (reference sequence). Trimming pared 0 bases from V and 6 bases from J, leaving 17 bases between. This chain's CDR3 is CSAREGRIPTQTQYF. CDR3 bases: TGCAGTGCTAGAGAAGGTCGCATACCGACCCAGACCCAGTACTTC.

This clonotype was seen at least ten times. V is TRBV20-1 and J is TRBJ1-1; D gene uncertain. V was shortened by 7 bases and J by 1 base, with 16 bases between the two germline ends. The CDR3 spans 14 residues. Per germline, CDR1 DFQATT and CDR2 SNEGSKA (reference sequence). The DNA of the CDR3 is TGCAGTGTTCTCTTGGGCGGAGCGAACACTGAAGCTTTCTTT. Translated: CSVLLGGANTEAFF.

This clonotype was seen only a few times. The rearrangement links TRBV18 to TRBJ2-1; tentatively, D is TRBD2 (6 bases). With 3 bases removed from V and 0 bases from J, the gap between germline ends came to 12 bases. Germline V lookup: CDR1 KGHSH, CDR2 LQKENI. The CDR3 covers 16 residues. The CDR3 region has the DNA TGTGCCAGCTCACCCCGGGACTGGAACTCCTACAATGAGCAGTTCTTC. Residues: CASSPRDWNSYNEQFF.

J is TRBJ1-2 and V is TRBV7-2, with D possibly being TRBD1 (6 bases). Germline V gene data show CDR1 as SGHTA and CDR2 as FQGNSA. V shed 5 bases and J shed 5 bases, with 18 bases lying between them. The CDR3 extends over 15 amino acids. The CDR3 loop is CASSRVEGGRYGYTF. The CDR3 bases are TGTGCCAGCAGCCGGGTCGAGGGGGGCCGGTATGGCTACACCTTC.

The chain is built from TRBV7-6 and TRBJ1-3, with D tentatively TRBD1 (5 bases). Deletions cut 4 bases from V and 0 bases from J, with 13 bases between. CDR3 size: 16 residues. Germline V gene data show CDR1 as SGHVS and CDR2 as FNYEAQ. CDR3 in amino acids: CASSSGTAGSGNTIYF. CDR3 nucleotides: TGTGCCAGCAGCTCCGGGACTGCTGGCTCTGGAAACACCATATATTTT.

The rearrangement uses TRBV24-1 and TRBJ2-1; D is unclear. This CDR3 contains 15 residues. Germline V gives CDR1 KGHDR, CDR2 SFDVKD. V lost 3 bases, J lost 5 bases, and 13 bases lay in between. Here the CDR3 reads CATSDAAREDNEQFF. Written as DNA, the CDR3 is TGTGCCACCAGTGATGCCGCACGTGAGGACAATGAGCAGTTCTTC.

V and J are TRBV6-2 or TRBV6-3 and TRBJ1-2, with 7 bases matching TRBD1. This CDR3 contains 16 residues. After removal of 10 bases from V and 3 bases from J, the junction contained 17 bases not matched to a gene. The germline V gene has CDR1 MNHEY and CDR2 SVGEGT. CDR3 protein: CAICDANRGDDYGYTF. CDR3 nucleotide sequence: TGTGCCATCTGCGACGCGAACAGGGGCGATGACTATGGCTACACCTTC.

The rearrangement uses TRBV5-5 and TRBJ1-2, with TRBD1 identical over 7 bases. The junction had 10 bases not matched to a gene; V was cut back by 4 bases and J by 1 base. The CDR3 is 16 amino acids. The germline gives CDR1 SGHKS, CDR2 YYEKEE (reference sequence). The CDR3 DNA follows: TGTGCCAGCAGCCGGCGAGGGGGCATCGATAACTATGGCTACACCTTC. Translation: CASSRRGGIDNYGYTF.

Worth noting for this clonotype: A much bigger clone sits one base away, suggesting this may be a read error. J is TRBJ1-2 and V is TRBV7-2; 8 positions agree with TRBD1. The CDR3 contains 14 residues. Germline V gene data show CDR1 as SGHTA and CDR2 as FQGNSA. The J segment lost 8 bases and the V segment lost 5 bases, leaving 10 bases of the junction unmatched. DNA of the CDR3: TGTGCCAGCAGCCTGATCGGGACAGGTGACGGCTACACCTTC. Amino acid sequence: CASSLIGTGDGYTF.

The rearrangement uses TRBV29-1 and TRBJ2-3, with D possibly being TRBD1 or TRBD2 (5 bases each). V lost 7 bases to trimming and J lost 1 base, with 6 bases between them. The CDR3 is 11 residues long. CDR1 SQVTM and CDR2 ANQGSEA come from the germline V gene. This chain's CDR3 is CSGGGTDTQYF. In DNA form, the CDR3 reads TGCAGCGGAGGGGGCACAGATACGCAGTATTTT.

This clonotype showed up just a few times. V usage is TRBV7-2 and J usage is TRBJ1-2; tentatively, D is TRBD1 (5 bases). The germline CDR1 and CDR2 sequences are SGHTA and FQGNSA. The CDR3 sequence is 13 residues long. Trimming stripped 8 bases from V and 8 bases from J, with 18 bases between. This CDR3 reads CASSPAGDLGYTF. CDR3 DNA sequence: TGTGCCAGCTCACCCGCGGGGGATTTAGGCTACACCTTC.

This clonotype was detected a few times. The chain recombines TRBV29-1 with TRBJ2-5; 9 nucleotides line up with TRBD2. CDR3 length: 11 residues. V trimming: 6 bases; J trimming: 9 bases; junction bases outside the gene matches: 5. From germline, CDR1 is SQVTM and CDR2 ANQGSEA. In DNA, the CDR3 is TGCAGCGTGGAGCGGGGGGAGGCCCAGTACTTC. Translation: CSVERGEAQYF.

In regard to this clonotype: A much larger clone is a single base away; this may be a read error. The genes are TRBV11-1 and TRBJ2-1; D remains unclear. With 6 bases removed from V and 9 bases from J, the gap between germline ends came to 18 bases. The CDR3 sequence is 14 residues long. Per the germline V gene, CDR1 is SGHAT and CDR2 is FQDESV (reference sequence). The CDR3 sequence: CASSVMQVHAEQFF. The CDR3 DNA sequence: TGTGCCAGCAGTGTGATGCAAGTACATGCTGAGCAGTTCTTC.